Many counts were recorded for the clone carrying this TCR beta chain. Germline loops: CDR1 SGHAT, CDR2 FQDESV (reference sequence). The CDR3 is 15 amino acids. Trimming stripped 4 bases from V and 0 bases from J, with 12 bases between. The data derive from a study of glioma-infiltrating T cells. Amplification of TCR alpha and beta CDR3 regions from RNA used iRepertoire nested multiplex PCR. Input was about 85-450 ng of tissue mRNA or PBMC total RNA. TCRdb re-called the multiplex PCR reads with MiXCR, one entry per CDR3 protein. The sample contains approximately 120,000 distinct CDR3 sequences, roughly 25% of which appear only once.

The chain couples TRBV11-1 to TRBJ1-1; D is ambiguous. The clonotype was recovered from a human donor with low-grade glioma or glioblastoma, undergoing nonglioma brain surgery, or in good health (not recorded which). Sample: glioma tissue, nonneoplastic brain tissue, or PBMCs (not recorded which). CDR3: CASSSRGRMNTEAFF. CDR3 bases: TGTGCCAGCAGCTCCAGAGGACGGATGAACACTGAAGCTTTCTTT.